Listed below are T cell receptor beta chains from one sample, sequenced in a study of patients and donors after allogeneic stem cell transplantation. TCRdb passed the RT-PCR reads through MiXCR, listing each CDR3 protein once. This sample has 900,000 to 1,000,000 distinct CDR3 sequences, with under 20% found just once. The source material was blood, either unsorted or a sorted T cell fraction (not recorded which). Source of these receptors: a human donor who was either an allogeneic HSCT recipient or a stem cell or donor lymphocyte infusion donor (not recorded which). It is not recorded whose cells these are; they may come from a transplant donor. Both conserved end residues are part of each CDR3. D genes are given only for firm matches. Only part of the rows carry a size: once, few, many, or a class if the clone is expanded.

CDR3 protein | CDR3 DNA | clone size | V gene | D gene | J gene
CSARDRTGGNQPQHF | TGCAGTGCTAGAGATCGGACAGGGGGCAATCAGCCCCAGCATTTT | many | TRBV20-1 | TRBD1 | TRBJ1-5
CAWTGINSQETQYF | TGTGCCTGGACAGGTATCAATTCCCAGGAGACCCAGTACTTC | few | TRBV30 | . | TRBJ2-5
CSARSVGGETINEKLFF | TGCAGTGCTAGATCGGTGGGAGGGGAAACGATTAATGAAAAACTGTTTTTT | few | TRBV20-1 | . | TRBJ1-4
CASSRDRSPSSYNEQFF | TGTGCCAGCAGTCGGGACCGCAGTCCGAGCTCCTACAATGAGCAGTTCTTC | few | TRBV6-1 | . | TRBJ2-1
CATSLGQGGYEQYF | TGTGCCACCAGCTTGGGACAGGGGGGATACGAGCAGTACTTC | few | TRBV15 | TRBD1 | TRBJ2-7
CASSYDRGQPLFSYGYTF | TGTGCCAGCAGTTATGACAGGGGCCAGCCCTTATTCTCCTATGGCTACACCTTC | . | TRBV11-1 | TRBD1 | TRBJ1-2
CASSLAHTNEQFF | TGTGCCAGCAGTTTAGCTCATACCAATGAGCAGTTCTTC | many | TRBV12-3/TRBV12-4 | . | TRBJ2-1
CASSPDARGSLRINNEQFF | TGCGCCAGCAGCCCCGATGCCAGGGGCAGCCTCCGGATTAACAATGAGCAGTTCTTC | few | TRBV4-3 | . | TRBJ2-1
CASSLTGSSYNSPLHF | TGTGCCAGCAGTTTAACGGGGAGCTCCTATAATTCACCCCTCCACTTT | many | TRBV5-1 | . | TRBJ1-6
CASSPPGTGGPEQYF | TGTGCCAGCAGCCCCCCGGGGACAGGGGGCCCCGAGCAGTACTTC | . | TRBV5-6 | TRBD1 | TRBJ2-7
CASSLTRGGVGYNEQFF | TGTGCCAGCAGTCTAACCCGTGGCGGGGTCGGGTACAATGAGCAGTTCTTC | few | TRBV12-3/TRBV12-4 | . | TRBJ2-1
CASSQDYTLPYYEQYF | TGCGCCAGCAGCCAAGACTACACGCTACCTTACTACGAGCAGTACTTC | few | TRBV4-1 | . | TRBJ2-7
CASARESGGYTF | TGTGCCAGCGCCAGGGAATCGGGCGGCTACACCTTC | . | TRBV9 | . | TRBJ1-2
CASSLETGSQPQHF | TGCGCCAGCAGCTTGGAAACCGGGTCTCAGCCCCAGCATTTT | . | TRBV5-1 | . | TRBJ1-5
CASSLTGGVGTGELFF | TGTGCCAGCAGTCTCACAGGGGGCGTCGGCACCGGGGAGCTGTTTTTT | . | TRBV27 | TRBD1 | TRBJ2-2
CASSLAPASGEYNEQFF | TGCGCCAGCAGCTTGGCTCCGGCTAGCGGGGAGTACAATGAGCAGTTCTTC | . | TRBV5-1 | TRBD2 | TRBJ2-1
CASSQTGRYFEAFF | TGTGCCAGCAGCCAGACCGGCAGATATTTTGAAGCTTTCTTT | once | TRBV4-2 | . | TRBJ1-1
CASSQGSGGYTF | TGTGCCAGCAGTCAAGGGTCTGGGGGCTACACCTTC | . | TRBV6-1 | . | TRBJ1-2
CASSFLGIRSPLHF | TGTGCCAGCAGTTTTTTGGGTATCAGGTCACCCCTCCACTTT | few | TRBV12-3/TRBV12-4 | . | TRBJ1-6
CSHRGFNEQFF | TGCAGTCACAGGGGTTTCAATGAGCAGTTCTTC | . | TRBV20-1 | TRBD1 | TRBJ2-1
CASSLELASSREQYF | TGCGCCAGCAGCTTGGAACTAGCTAGTAGTCGGGAGCAGTACTTC | . | TRBV5-1 | . | TRBJ2-7
CASSRDLMAGELFF | TGTGCCAGCAGCCGGGACCTCATGGCCGGGGAGCTGTTTTTT | . | TRBV7-6 | . | TRBJ2-2
CSARGDRGYEQYF | TGCAGTGCTAGGGGGGACAGGGGTTACGAGCAGTACTTC | few | TRBV20-1 | TRBD1 | TRBJ2-7
CASSLRLPQSYTF | TGTGCCAGCAGTCTTCGTCTCCCTCAGAGCTACACCTTC | . | TRBV28 | . | TRBJ1-2
CASSYSQGASGYTF | TGTGCCAGCAGTTACTCGCAGGGGGCGAGTGGCTACACCTTC | . | TRBV6-5 | TRBD1 | TRBJ1-2
CSVRLAGAVMYEQYF | TGCAGCGTTCGGCTAGCGGGAGCAGTAATGTACGAGCAGTACTTC | . | TRBV29-1 | TRBD2 | TRBJ2-7
CASSYSGRVKTQYF | TGTGCCAGCAGTTACTCCGGTCGGGTGAAGACCCAGTACTTC | . | TRBV6-5 | . | TRBJ2-5
CASTGTSGGPAEIF | TGTGCCAGCACCGGGACTAGCGGGGGCCCCGCTGAGATCTTC | . | TRBV6-9 | TRBD2 | TRBJ2-1
CATSAPQLGLAGEVQFF | TGTGCCACCAGTGCCCCGCAGTTAGGACTAGCGGGAGAGGTGCAGTTCTTC | . | TRBV24-1 | TRBD2 | TRBJ2-1
CASLQGGAIQETQYF | TGTGCCAGCCTCCAGGGGGGAGCAATCCAAGAGACCCAGTACTTC | once | TRBV7-9 | . | TRBJ2-5
CSALGLAGGSYEQYF | TGCAGTGCGCTGGGACTAGCGGGGGGCTCCTACGAGCAGTACTTC | few | TRBV20-1 | TRBD2 | TRBJ2-7
CASSSPVLVGGRETQYF | TGTGCCAGCAGCTCCCCCGTTTTGGTGGGGGGGAGAGAGACCCAGTACTTC | few | TRBV7-6 | TRBD2 | TRBJ2-5
CASSQGQGVRDEQFF | TGTGCCAGCAGCCAGGGACAGGGTGTGCGCGATGAGCAGTTCTTC | many | TRBV7-9 | TRBD1 | TRBJ2-1
CASSPQGSYQETQYF | TGTGCCAGCAGCCCCCAGGGGTCGTACCAAGAGACCCAGTACTTC | . | TRBV7-2 | . | TRBJ2-5
CSARVPGRSKETQYF | TGCAGTGCTAGAGTTCCGGGAAGGTCCAAAGAGACCCAGTACTTC | many | TRBV20-1 | . | TRBJ2-5
CASSFHGGQNQETQYF | TGTGCCAGCAGCTTCCATGGAGGGCAGAACCAAGAGACCCAGTACTTC | . | TRBV7-9 | . | TRBJ2-5
CASGVALVGEQFF | TGTGCTAGTGGTGTCGCCCTCGTCGGTGAGCAGTTCTTC | few | TRBV12-5 | . | TRBJ2-1
CASSLPDNPDEQFF | TGTGCCAGCAGTCTCCCGGACAACCCCGATGAGCAGTTCTTC | . | TRBV6-2/TRBV6-3 | . | TRBJ2-1
CASSQEHLFRRGTQYF | TGTGCCAGCAGCCAAGAGCACTTGTTTAGGCGGGGGACCCAGTACTTC | few | TRBV3-1 | . | TRBJ2-5
CASRTALGTEAFF | TGTGCCAGCAGGACAGCCCTGGGGACTGAAGCTTTCTTT | . | TRBV6-2/TRBV6-3 | . | TRBJ1-1
CSARDPRQGADEQYF | TGCAGTGCTAGAGACCCGCGGCAGGGGGCGGACGAGCAGTACTTC | . | TRBV20-1 | TRBD1 | TRBJ2-7
CASSRRVGNSPLHF | TGTGCCAGCAGTCGCAGGGTTGGGAATTCACCCCTCCACTTT | . | TRBV12-3/TRBV12-4 | . | TRBJ1-6
CAWGPVGAQYF | TGTGCCTGGGGCCCGGTCGGGGCCCAGTACTTC | . | TRBV30 | . | TRBJ2-5
CSARVAGGEQFF | TGCAGTGCTAGGGTGGCGGGAGGTGAGCAGTTCTTC | many | TRBV20-1 | TRBD2 | TRBJ2-1
CASGLAGTSYEQYF | TGTGCCAGCGGGCTGGCGGGGACCTCCTACGAGCAGTACTTC | many | TRBV12-3/TRBV12-4 | . | TRBJ2-7
CASSLESGRGLDEQYF | TGCGCCAGCAGCTTGGAGAGCGGCAGGGGGCTCGACGAGCAGTACTTC | few | TRBV5-1 | TRBD1 | TRBJ2-7
CSVDAGVSGANVLTF | TGCAGCGTTGACGCGGGGGTCTCTGGGGCCAACGTCCTGACTTTC | few | TRBV29-1 | TRBD2 | TRBJ2-6
CASSETGGPNNEQFF | TGTGCCAGCAGCGAGACGGGGGGGCCCAACAATGAGCAGTTCTTC | . | TRBV9 | TRBD2 | TRBJ2-1
CAISESATPSNQPQHF | TGTGCCATCAGTGAGTCGGCCACACCGAGCAATCAGCCCCAGCATTTT | many | TRBV10-3 | . | TRBJ1-5
CASRDRANNEQFF | TGTGCCAGCAGAGATAGAGCGAACAATGAGCAGTTCTTC | many | TRBV12-3/TRBV12-4 | . | TRBJ2-1
CASSLVGRGSMNTEAFF | TGTGCCAGCAGCTTAGTGGGCCGGGGTTCAATGAACACTGAAGCTTTCTTT | . | TRBV11-2 | . | TRBJ1-1
CASSLGLPSTDTQYF | TGCGCCAGCAGCTTGGGACTACCTAGCACAGATACGCAGTATTTT | few | TRBV5-1 | . | TRBJ2-3
CASSPITGGVYNEQFF | TGTGCCAGCAGCCCGATCACAGGGGGCGTCTACAATGAGCAGTTCTTC | few | TRBV3-1 | TRBD1 | TRBJ2-1
CASSSALAGGVTDTQYF | TGCGCCAGCAGCTCAGCACTAGCGGGGGGTGTAACAGATACGCAGTATTTT | few | TRBV5-1 | TRBD2 | TRBJ2-3
CASSQAPGLAGYSETQYF | TGTGCCAGCAGCCAAGCCCCTGGACTAGCGGGATATTCAGAGACCCAGTACTTC | few | TRBV4-2 | TRBD2 | TRBJ2-5